Each of the 27 T cell receptor beta chains below was sequenced from the same sample in a study of T and B cells in COVID-19 patients. TRB rearrangements were amplified by multiplex PCR with BIOMED2 TRB-A/B primers. One entry per CDR3 protein, called by TCRdb with MiXCR from the multiplex PCR reads. The repertoire holds hundreds of distinct CDR3 sequences, with around a fifth as singletons. Each TRB amplification used about 250-550 ng of genomic DNA from blood. Material for sequencing was blood. Every receptor here comes from a human donor with active COVID-19.

V gene TRBV20-1 combines with J gene TRBJ2-7; D ambiguous. The V gene lost 0 bases and the J gene lost 5 bases, with 8 bases spanning the gap. Germline values: CDR1 DFQATT, CDR2 SNEGSKA (reference sequence). The CDR3 length is 12 residues. CDR3 residues: CSARDHSHEQYF. The CDR3, as DNA: TGCAGTGCTAGAGATCATAGCCACGAGCAGTACTTC.

By sample share, this clonotype is large. The chain combines TRBV29-1 with TRBJ1-4; 7 bases match TRBD1. The V segment lost 6 bases and the J segment 7 bases; nucleotides outside the gene matches: 11. The CDR3 totals 14 residues. The germline CDR1 and CDR2 sequences are SQVTM and ANQGSEA. CDR3 nucleotides: TGCAGCGTCGCAGGAAATCGGGACAGTGAAAAACTGTTTTTT. It specifies CSVAGNRDSEKLFF.

V is TRBV19 and J is TRBJ1-5, with 9 bases identical to TRBD1. This CDR3 is built from 14 residues. V lost 6 bases and J lost 4; bases outside the gene matches: 4. Germline loops: CDR1 LNHDA, CDR2 SQIVND (reference sequence). CDR3 sequence reads: CASRKDRGNQPQHF. CDR3 nucleotides: TGTGCCAGTAGAAAGGACAGGGGAAATCAGCCCCAGCATTTT.

By share of the sample, this clonotype is medium-sized. The CDR3 DNA reads TGTGCCAGCAGTTTTGAAGGGGGGAACACCATATATTTT. It translates to CASSFEGGNTIYF. This chain connects TRBV12-3 or TRBV12-4 to TRBJ1-3; a possible D gene is TRBD1 (6 bases). The V end lost 3 bases, the J end lost 7 bases, and 10 bases lay between the germline ends. The CDR3 consists of 13 residues.

By share, this clonotype counts as medium-sized. CDR3 in amino acids: CASSYAEGMNSPLHF. The CDR3 region has the DNA TGTGCCAGCAGTTACGCAGAGGGGATGAATTCACCCCTCCACTTT. The gene calls are TRBV6-5 and TRBJ1-6; D is possibly TRBD1 (5 bases). The CDR3 length is 15 residues. From germline, CDR1 is MNHEY and CDR2 SVGAGI. V was clipped by 2 bases and J by 7 bases, with 12 bases between them.

This clonotype is termed medium-sized (0.01 to 0.1%). The V and J genes are TRBV30 and TRBJ1-1; TRBD1 matches at 9 bases. The germline gives CDR1 GTSNPN, CDR2 SVGIG (reference sequence). Unmatched junction bases numbered 6, after V lost 3 bases and J lost 7 bases. The CDR3 is 13 amino acids. CDR3 loop: CAWRGQGWVEAFF. The CDR3 nucleotides are TGTGCCTGGAGGGGACAGGGATGGGTTGAAGCTTTCTTT.

In its sample, this clonotype was seen a few times. The chain uses TRBV4-2 and TRBJ2-5; D is ambiguous. Germline V CDR1 and CDR2: LGHNA, YNFKEQ. The CDR3 has 14 residues. Trimming took off 0 bases at V and 7 bases at J, with 12 bases between the two ends. CDR3 loop: CASSQDYDARTQYF. The DNA of the CDR3 is TGTGCCAGCAGCCAAGATTATGATGCTAGGACCCAGTACTTC.

By share of the sample, this clonotype is large (0.1 to 1%). This sequence joins TRBV11-1 and TRBJ2-7; D is unresolved. Germline V gives CDR1 SGHAT, CDR2 FQDESV (reference sequence). The CDR3 consists of 13 residues. V was shortened by 4 bases and J by 2 bases, with 9 bases between the two germline ends. CDR3 amino acids: CASSSLDAYEQYF. The CDR3 coding sequence is TGTGCCAGCAGCTCCTTGGACGCCTACGAGCAGTACTTC.

A word on this clonotype: A much larger clone lies a single base off, so this may be a read error. This chain's CDR3 is CASRSATSNQPQHF. Written as DNA, the CDR3 is TGTGCCAGCAGGAGTGCGACGAGCAATCAGCCCCAGCATTTT. The V gene is TRBV27, the J gene TRBJ1-5; D remains unclear. The CDR3 consists of 14 residues. Germline CDR1 reads MNHEY; CDR2 reads SMNVEV (reference sequence). The V end was cut by 6 bases, the J end by 1 base, with 10 bases between.

Comments on this clonotype: No conserved phenylalanine or tryptophan ends this CDR3, so it is likely a read error. Because the CDR3's place on the DNA is in doubt, the DNA is left out and the CDR3 is given as listed by TCRdb. J is TRBJ1-1 and V is TRBV19. The CDR3 spans 11 amino acids, including both terminal residues. The germline CDR1 and CDR2 sequences are LNHDA and SQIVND (reference sequence). The CDR3 is CARSGSVAAFV.

Many counts were recorded for this clonotype. The V call is TRBV5-1, the J call TRBJ2-1, with TRBD1 as a possible D gene (6 bases). CDR1 SGHRS and CDR2 YFSETQ come from the germline V gene. V was pared by 5 bases and J by 0 bases, with 12 bases between. The CDR3 length is 15 residues. The CDR3 DNA sequence: TGCGCCAGCAGTTTAGGACAGAGCTCCTACAATGAGCAGTTCTTC. Translating gives CASSLGQSSYNEQFF.

By sample fraction, this clonotype is large. The rearrangement uses TRBV27 and TRBJ2-7; 7 nucleotides line up with TRBD1. Germline CDR1 MNHEY, CDR2 SMNVEV (reference sequence). J was trimmed by 0 bases and V by 6 bases; bases with no gene match: 8. This CDR3 spans 15 amino acids. The CDR3 spells CASRMTGPSSYEQYF. The CDR3, as DNA: TGTGCCAGCAGGATGACAGGGCCTAGCTCCTACGAGCAGTACTTC.

This clonotype is classed as large. The chain recombines TRBV29-1 with TRBJ2-2; 8 bases line up with TRBD2. The CDR3 is 17 residues long. Germline V lookup: CDR1 SQVTM, CDR2 ANQGSEA. V lost 1 base, J lost 5 bases, and 12 bases stayed unmatched. CDR3 bases: TGCAGCGTTGAAGCCGGCCGTAGCGGGGCCTTAACCGGGGAGCTGTTTTTT. It specifies CSVEAGRSGALTGELFF.

This clonotype is medium-sized (0.01 to 0.1%). The chain links TRBV12-3 or TRBV12-4 to TRBJ2-5; no reliable D call. The CDR3 is 13 amino acids. The V end lost 5 bases, the J end lost 1 base, and 8 bases lay between the germline ends. The CDR3 nucleotides are TGTGCCAGCAGTCTCCGAGCCCAAGAGACCCAGTACTTC. It translates to CASSLRAQETQYF.

This chain connects TRBV20-1 to TRBJ1-5, with TRBD1 matching 7 bases. CDR1 is DFQATT, CDR2 SNEGSKA, per germline (reference sequence). V shed 5 bases, J shed 2 bases, and the junction held 6 bases outside the gene matches. The CDR3 contains 14 residues. The CDR3 region is CSARQGWGNQPQHF. CDR3 nucleotides: TGCAGTGCTCGACAGGGTTGGGGCAATCAGCCCCAGCATTTT.

Relative to its sample, this clonotype is medium-sized. V is TRBV29-1 and J is TRBJ2-7; unclear D gene. V lost 6 bases to trimming and J lost 3 bases, with 12 bases between them. Per the germline V gene, CDR1 is SQVTM and CDR2 is ANQGSEA. The CDR3 is 12 residues long. CDR3 loop: CSVLKPNYEQYF. As DNA, the CDR3 is TGCAGCGTATTGAAGCCCAACTACGAGCAGTACTTC.

The sample holds many counts of this clonotype. The V and J genes are TRBV7-2 and TRBJ2-2, with a possible D match to TRBD1 (5 bases). The V end lost 2 bases, the J end lost 4 bases, and 14 bases lay between the germline ends. Germline loops: CDR1 SGHTA, CDR2 FQGNSA. The CDR3 is 16 residues long. This chain's CDR3 is CASSLKGATGTGELFF. The CDR3 DNA reads TGTGCCAGCAGCTTAAAAGGGGCGACGGGCACCGGGGAGCTGTTTTTT.

V usage is TRBV9 and J usage is TRBJ2-3; D may be TRBD2 (5 bases). Between the trimmed V and J ends, which lost 4 bases and 5 bases, there was a span of 14 bases. The CDR3 contains 14 residues. CDR1 and CDR2 from the germline V gene are SGDLS and YYNGEE. The CDR3 sequence is CASSPTGTVDTQYF. The CDR3 region has the DNA TGTGCCAGCAGCCCAACGGGAACGGTAGATACGCAGTATTTT.

As concerns this clonotype: A much larger clone differs by one base, so this may be a read error. The chain links TRBV6-5 to TRBJ1-1; D is ambiguous. The CDR3 is made up of 15 amino acids. The V gene's germline CDR1 is MNHEY and CDR2 SVGAGI. V lost 0 bases to trimming and J lost 13 bases, with 21 bases between them. The CDR3 region has the DNA TGTGCCAGCAGTTACTCGATAGGGTGGGCTTCGAATTGTTTCTTT. Translating it yields CASSYSIGWASNCFF.

In this sample, this clonotype turned up many times. The chain employs TRBV7-9 and TRBJ2-2; unclear D gene. V was pared by 2 bases and J by 8 bases, with 18 bases between. Per germline, CDR1 SEHNR and CDR2 FQNEAQ (reference sequence). The length of the CDR3 is 16 residues. CDR3 sequence (DNA): TGTGCCAGCAGCTTATATAGGGCCCGAAGGTCAGGGGAGCTGTTTTTT. Amino acids: CASSLYRARRSGELFF. Full variable domain (missing parts from reference TRBV7-9 and TRBJ2-2): DTGVSQNPRHKITKRGQNVTFRCDPISEHNRLYWYRQTLGQGPEFLTYFQNEAQLEKSRLLSDRFSAERPKGSFSTLEIQRTEQGDSAMYLCASSLYRARRSGELFFGEGSRLTVL.

By proportion, this clonotype is medium-sized (0.01 to 0.1%). The chain uses TRBV6-6 and TRBJ2-5; 12 positions agree with TRBD2. V lost 6 bases, J lost 2 bases, and 7 bases stayed unmatched. This CDR3 has 16 residues. Looked up from germline, CDR1 is MNHNY and CDR2 is SVGAGI (reference sequence). CDR3 nucleotide sequence: TGTGCCAGCAGCGGGGGACTAGCGGGTGTACAAGAGACCCAGTACTTC. Its translation is CASSGGLAGVQETQYF.

In this sample, this clonotype is medium-sized. J is TRBJ2-7 and V is TRBV6-6; D is undetermined. Germline CDR1 MNHNY, CDR2 SVGAGI (reference sequence). There are 13 residues in the CDR3. V was cut by 4 bases and J by 2 bases, with 9 bases left in between. The CDR3 reads CASSSTGAYEQYF. In DNA form, the CDR3 reads TGTGCCAGCAGTTCTACGGGTGCCTACGAGCAGTACTTC.

This clonotype is labeled large. The gene calls are TRBV6-5 and TRBJ2-5, with D hard to call. This CDR3 contains 13 residues. Germline lookup yields CDR1 MNHEY and CDR2 SVGAGI. Between the trimmed V and J ends, which lost 3 bases and 5 bases, there was a span of 10 bases. Here the CDR3 reads CASSYTGRETQYF. DNA for the CDR3: TGTGCCAGCAGTTATACTGGGCGTGAGACCCAGTACTTC.

V and J are TRBV6-5 and TRBJ2-7, with 13 bases matching TRBD2. Germline values: CDR1 MNHEY, CDR2 SVGAGI. The ends lost 5 bases at V and 3 bases at J; junction bases unmatched: 7. This CDR3 has 16 amino acids. CDR3: CASSEPRTSGSYEQYF. The CDR3 region has the DNA TGTGCCAGCAGTGAACCTCGGACTAGCGGGAGCTACGAGCAGTACTTC.

This clonotype is medium-sized within its sample. This chain uses TRBV15 with TRBJ2-3; D perhaps matches TRBD1 (5 bases). Germline V gives CDR1 LNHNV, CDR2 YYDKDF (reference sequence). There are 14 residues in the CDR3. Trimming took off 2 bases at V and 1 base at J, with 7 bases between the two ends. The CDR3 DNA is TGTGCCACCAGCAGACAGGGTGGCACAGATACGCAGTATTTT. It encodes CATSRQGGTDTQYF.

V and J are TRBV15 and TRBJ1-2; D uncertain. Germline V gene lookup returns CDR1 LNHNV and CDR2 YYDKDF (reference sequence). The CDR3 is 12 amino acids. Between the trimmed V and J ends, which lost 0 bases and 2 bases, there was a span of 1 base. CDR3 nucleotide sequence: TGTGCCACCAGCAGAGACAACTATGGCTACACCTTC. Amino acids: CATSRDNYGYTF.

This chain uses TRBV15 with TRBJ2-1; the D gene could be TRBD1 or TRBD2 (5 bases each). The CDR3 length is 15 residues. Germline V gene sequence: CDR1 LNHNV, CDR2 YYDKDF (reference sequence). The germline V and J ends were trimmed by 3 bases and 10 bases, with 19 bases remaining between them. The CDR3 nucleotides read TGTGCCACCAGCAGGGATTGGGGGAAACCCGGGGAGCAGTTCTTC. This encodes CATSRDWGKPGEQFF.